This T cell receptor (beta chain) was identified in a study of blood T cells in healthy people across ages. Every donor contributed roughly 10 milliliters of peripheral blood by blood draw. Primed by a sample-barcoded 5' primer and a J-beta primer mix, a second PCR proceeded for 7 to 11 cycles. Each CDR3 protein is one row after TCRdb ran MiXCR on the 5' RACE reads. The profile covers about 640,000 distinct CDR3 sequences, with approximately 59% appearing a single time and around 37% taken by the ten largest. This clonotype has more than one count but fewer than ten. Its matching antigen is unknown. The CDR3 has 14 residues. V was cut by 2 bases and J by 5 bases, with 14 bases left in between. Per germline, CDR1 SQVTM and CDR2 ANQGSEA. The study's findings and limits: The long-lived group displayed more naive CD4+ cells, plus higher diversity, than the aged donors did.

The sample consisted of blood. The clonotype originates from a man aged 60 to 75 in good health. This rearrangement joins TRBV29-1 to TRBJ2-3; D unresolved. The CDR3 DNA reads as TGCAGCGTTGAAAGTCTAGTTATCGGAGATACGCAGTATTTT. It codes for CSVESLVIGDTQYF.